These T cell receptor beta chains were read from a single sample in a study of blood T cells in healthy people across ages. MiXCR, applied by TCRdb to the 5' RACE reads, yields one record per CDR3 protein. This repertoire shows over a million distinct CDR3 sequences, about 45% found once; its top ten account for over 3.5%. The sample consisted of blood. The receptors derive from a woman aged 18-29 years in good health. Both conserved end residues are part of each CDR3. D genes are given only for firm matches. Rows may omit the clone size; those that give it use once, few, many or a size class.

>TRBJ1-2|15|TRBD1|TRBV12-5|NA
CASGSNNRQGVGYTF
TGTGCTAGTGGTTCGAACAACCGACAGGGGGTTGGCTACACCTTC
>TRBJ2-1|16|NA|TRBV9|NA
CASSVRLAGRGNEQFF
TGTGCCAGCAGCGTAAGATTGGCAGGGAGAGGCAATGAGCAGTTCTTC
>TRBJ2-3|13|NA|TRBV4-3|few
CASSPGWSDTQYF
TGCGCCAGCAGCCCCGGGTGGTCAGATACGCAGTATTTT
>TRBJ2-1|15|TRBD2|TRBV5-1|NA
CASMSWREFDNEQFF
TGCGCCAGCATGAGCTGGCGGGAGTTCGACAATGAGCAGTTCTTC
>TRBJ2-3|17|TRBD2|TRBV12-3/TRBV12-4|few
CASSLVGAGGLTDTQYF
TGTGCCAGCAGCCTCGTTGGCGCGGGGGGGCTTACAGATACGCAGTATTTT
>TRBJ2-4|15|TRBD1|TRBV20-1|once
CSAPNPGQGALGQYF
TGCAGTGCTCCCAATCCGGGACAGGGGGCTCTGGGGCAGTACTTC
>TRBJ2-1|16|TRBD2|TRBV20-1|NA
CSAYGTSATFYNVRFF
TGCAGTGCCTACGGGACTAGCGCCACTTTTTACAATGTGCGGTTCTTC
>TRBJ2-1|14|NA|TRBV28|NA
CASSLEGTYNGQFF
TGTGCCAGCAGTTTAGAGGGAACCTACAATGGGCAGTTCTTC
>TRBJ2-1|14|NA|TRBV7-2|many
CASSLAGVSNEQFF
TGTGCCAGCAGCTTAGCGGGAGTTTCCAATGAGCAGTTCTTC
>TRBJ2-1|15|NA|TRBV28|NA
CASTFRNSGRQEQFF
TGTGCCAGCACCTTCCGGAATAGCGGCCGTCAGGAGCAGTTCTTC
>TRBJ2-5|11|NA|TRBV29-1|NA
CSGRGLWTQYF
TGCAGCGGTCGGGGGCTTTGGACCCAGTACTTC
>TRBJ2-6|16|NA|TRBV6-6|NA
CASSSKIFGGANVLTF
TGTGCCAGCAGTTCTAAAATCTTTGGAGGGGCCAACGTCCTGACTTTC
>TRBJ2-1|15|TRBD1|TRBV6-5|few
CASSRDRGSYNEKFF
TGTGCCAGCAGTCGGGACAGGGGGTCCTACAATGAGAAGTTCTTC
>TRBJ1-1|16|NA|TRBV7-6|once
CASSPRTDSINTEAFF
TGTGCCAGCAGCCCAAGGACGGACAGTATTAACACTGAAGCTTTCTTT
>TRBJ1-2|16|NA|TRBV7-9|few
CASSLSAGGRNYGYTF
TGTGCCAGCAGCTTAAGCGCTGGGGGGCGGAACTATGGCTACACCTTC
>TRBJ2-3|12|NA|TRBV20-1|few
CSATGQGDTQYF
TGCAGTGCCACAGGGCAGGGAGATACGCAGTATTTT
>TRBJ2-3|17|TRBD2|TRBV10-3|few
CAISESRGGRGTDTQYF
TGTGCCATCAGTGAGTCGAGGGGCGGGAGAGGGACAGATACGCAGTATTTT
>TRBJ2-7|14|NA|TRBV4-3|NA
CASSQDAVGYEQYF
TGCGCCAGCAGCCAAGATGCTGTAGGCTACGAGCAGTACTTC
>TRBJ2-5|13|NA|TRBV3-1|once
CAGTKRGQETQYF
TGTGCCGGCACCAAACGGGGGCAAGAGACCCAGTACTTC
>TRBJ2-5|15|TRBD2|TRBV10-3|NA
CAIRGRTSGNDERYF
TGTGCCATCAGGGGAAGGACTAGCGGGAACGATGAGCGGTACTTC
>TRBJ2-1|16|NA|TRBV7-2|few
CASSLALGMVNNEQFF
TGTGCCAGCAGCTTAGCTCTAGGGATGGTCAACAATGAGCAGTTCTTC
>TRBJ1-4|14|NA|TRBV30|few
CAWTQSGRFEKLFF
TGTGCCTGGACCCAATCGGGTCGATTTGAAAAACTGTTTTTT
>TRBJ2-7|14|NA|TRBV9|NA
CASSVVDSLGEQYF
TGTGCCAGCAGCGTAGTTGATTCCCTGGGCGAGCAGTACTTC
>TRBJ2-3|15|NA|TRBV24-1|NA
CATSDARGTGDTQYF
TGTGCCACCAGTGACGCAAGGGGGACCGGGGATACGCAGTATTTT
>TRBJ1-5|14|NA|TRBV20-1|NA
CSARSTPRNQPQHF
TGCAGTGCTAGATCTACCCCCCGCAATCAGCCCCAGCATTTT
>TRBJ2-3|15|NA|TRBV9|NA
CASSVDRDNTDTQYF
TGTGCCAGCAGCGTAGACAGGGACAACACAGATACGCAGTATTTT
>TRBJ1-5|19|NA|TRBV2|NA
CASRQGLSYRRDSNQPQHF
TGTGCCAGCAGACAGGGATTAAGCTATCGTAGGGATAGCAATCAGCCCCAGCATTTT
>TRBJ2-7|12|NA|TRBV21-1|NA
CASSKESNEQYF
TGTGCCAGCAGCAAAGAGTCGAACGAGCAGTACTTC
>TRBJ2-5|15|NA|TRBV12-3/TRBV12-4|NA
CASSLTIGGQETQYF
TGTGCCAGCAGTTTAACAATAGGGGGACAAGAGACCCAGTACTTC
>TRBJ1-5|14|NA|TRBV20-1|few
CSARTGGGNQPQHF
TGCAGTGCTAGAACCGGGGGCGGCAATCAGCCCCAGCATTTT
>TRBJ2-5|12|NA|TRBV28|NA
CASGPDQETQYF
TGTGCCAGCGGCCCAGATCAAGAGACCCAGTACTTC
>TRBJ2-7|16|TRBD2|TRBV20-1|few
CSARDNERTSGSEQYF
TGCAGTGCTAGAGATAACGAGCGGACTAGCGGTAGCGAGCAGTACTTC
>TRBJ1-5|13|NA|TRBV11-2|NA
CASSLTLGWPQHF
TGTGCCAGCAGCTTAACTTTAGGTTGGCCCCAGCATTTT
>TRBJ2-1|14|TRBD2|TRBV6-2/TRBV6-3|NA
CASSLSRGSNEQFF
TGTGCCAGCAGTCTCTCGCGGGGGTCTAATGAGCAGTTCTTC
>TRBJ2-2|14|NA|TRBV4-1|NA
CASSRAPLVGELFF
TGCGCCAGCAGCCGCGCCCCCTTGGTGGGGGAGCTGTTTTTT